This entry lists 27 T cell receptor beta chains sequenced from one sample in a study of T cells in Graves' hyperthyroidism and ophthalmopathy (dated by TCRdb to the late 2010s). Preparation of the library involved multiplex PCR. Instrument used: Illumina HiSeq 2000. Amplification of TCR beta CDR3 regions was carried out from RNA transcripts. The TCR CDR3 was subjected to a first round of RT-PCR using the HTBI primer set and the Qiagen OneStep RT-PCR kit. Using fastp at Q25 and MiXCR, TCRdb reprocessed the public reads and kept productive beta chains. Each entry merges the rows of one CDR3 protein and shows their most common DNA and genes. This sample lists hundreds of thousands of distinct CDR3 sequences; 15% to 20% were detected once. The ten largest clones capture around 50% of the sample. Sequenced sample: blood. All receptors derive from a man in his forties with Graves' ophthalmopathy.

This clonotype came up a few times. The rearrangement uses TRBV12-3 or TRBV12-4 and TRBJ2-3, with a weak D call TRBD1 (5 bases). CDR3 size: 14 residues. V lost 6 bases and J 2 bases, leaving 12 bases between the germline ends. CDR3 amino acids: CASSNTGPTDTQYF. The CDR3 nucleotides are TGTGCCAGCAGCAACACAGGTCCCACAGATACGCAGTATTTT.

This chain links TRBV11-2 with TRBJ2-1; 10 positions match TRBD2. The CDR3 runs 19 residues. Looked up from germline, CDR1 is SGHAT and CDR2 is FQNNGV. Unmatched junction bases numbered 12, after V lost 4 bases and J lost 0 bases. This CDR3 is CASSSLAGGKSSSYNEQFF. CDR3 DNA: TGTGCCAGCAGCTCGTTAGCGGGGGGCAAAAGCAGCTCCTACAATGAGCAGTTCTTC.

The chain employs TRBV20-1 and TRBJ2-7; no firm D call. V was shortened by 6 bases and J by 0 bases, with 15 bases between the two germline ends. The V gene's germline CDR1 is DFQATT and CDR2 SNEGSKA (reference sequence). The CDR3 extends over 14 amino acids. This CDR3 is CSAIGPISSYEQYF. The CDR3 DNA follows: TGCAGTGCGATCGGACCGATAAGCTCCTACGAGCAGTACTTC.

This clonotype was found a few times. The V and J genes are TRBV7-9 and TRBJ2-1; possibly TRBD2 for D (5 bases). The CDR3 consists of 14 residues. CDR1 and CDR2 (germline): SEHNR, FQNEAQ (reference sequence). The V end was cut by 2 bases, the J end by 3 bases, with 8 bases between. The CDR3 DNA reads TGTGCCAGCAGCTTACGGGGTTTCTACAATGAGCAGTTCTTC. It translates to CASSLRGFYNEQFF.

The chain recombines TRBV19 with TRBJ1-1, with D maybe TRBD1 (5 bases). Trimming cost V 6 bases and J 0 bases, with 11 bases left between them. This CDR3 comprises 14 residues. Germline V gene lookup returns CDR1 LNHDA and CDR2 SQIVND (reference sequence). The CDR3 DNA is TGTGCCAGTAGGACCGACAGTTTGAACACTGAAGCTTTCTTT. It codes for CASRTDSLNTEAFF.

This clonotype was observed a handful of times. The V gene is TRBV29-1, the J gene TRBJ1-4; D remains ambiguous. CDR3 length equals 11 residues. Germline V gene data show CDR1 as SQVTM and CDR2 as ANQGSEA. Trimming pared 3 bases from V and 8 bases from J, leaving 7 bases between. The CDR3 loop is CSVEAREKLFF. CDR3 DNA: TGCAGCGTTGAGGCGAGAGAAAAACTGTTTTTT.

This clonotype was seen ten or more times. The CDR3 spells CASSSKGTGDYGYTF. The CDR3 DNA is TGTGCCAGCAGTTCAAAAGGGACGGGAGACTATGGCTACACCTTC. The rearrangement links TRBV27 to TRBJ1-2, with D possibly matching TRBD1 (5 bases). This CDR3 has 15 residues. Deletions cut 4 bases from V and 3 bases from J, with 15 bases between. The germline gives CDR1 MNHEY, CDR2 SMNVEV (reference sequence).

This chain links TRBV7-9 with TRBJ1-6; a weak D match, TRBD1 (5 bases). The CDR3 consists of 14 residues. Germline-derived CDR1 and CDR2 are SEHNR and FQNEAQ (reference sequence). V was cut by 6 bases and J by 6 bases, with 12 bases left in between. The CDR3 bases are TGTGCCAGCAGGAGGGACGGAATTAATTCACCCCTCCACTTT. This gives the protein CASRRDGINSPLHF.

This clonotype was recorded many times. The rearrangement joins TRBV9 to TRBJ2-2; TRBD2 agrees at 12 bases. This CDR3 is 16 amino acids long. Trimming took 3 bases from V and 4 from J; bases not matched to a gene: 4. Per germline, CDR1 SGDLS and CDR2 YYNGEE. The CDR3 region is CASSASGGARTGELFF. DNA for the CDR3: TGTGCCAGCAGCGCTAGCGGGGGGGCCCGCACCGGGGAGCTGTTTTTT.

In this sample, this clonotype turned up many times. As DNA, the CDR3 is TGTGCCTGGAGTTCGGCAGGGGGGGGCCGACAGCCCCAGCATTTT. As protein: CAWSSAGGGRQPQHF. This sequence joins TRBV30 and TRBJ1-5; 7 nucleotides match TRBD1. Germline CDR1 GTSNPN, CDR2 SVGIG (reference sequence). V lost 2 bases to trimming and J lost 7 bases; unmatched junction nucleotides: 11. The CDR3 contains 15 residues. The full variable domain, its missing parts supplied by reference TRBV30 and TRBJ1-5, is SQTIHQWPATLVQPVGSPLSLECTVEGTSNPNLYWYRQAAGRGLQLLFYSVGIGQISSEVPQNLSASRPQDRQFILSSKKLLLSDSGFYLCAWSSAGGGRQPQHFGDGTRLSIL.

This clonotype was seen many times. The rearrangement joins TRBV18 to TRBJ2-3; D unclear. Germline CDR1 is KGHSH and CDR2 is LQKENI. Trimming took off 4 bases at V and 5 bases at J, with 13 bases between the two ends. CDR3 length: 14 residues. The CDR3 nucleotides read TGTGCCAGCTCACTCCGGAATGGGCAAGATACGCAGTATTTT. This encodes CASSLRNGQDTQYF.

In its sample, this clonotype was seen many times. This chain joins TRBV27 and TRBJ2-3, with D possibly matching TRBD1 (6 bases). The CDR3 totals 17 residues. V was shortened by 6 bases and J by 7 bases, with 26 bases between the two germline ends. Germline V lookup: CDR1 MNHEY, CDR2 SMNVEV (reference sequence). DNA for the CDR3: TGTGCCAGCAGGTACCGCACAGGGCTCACTGATCTTAATACGCAGTATTTT. Amino acid sequence: CASRYRTGLTDLNTQYF.

In the case of this clonotype: A read error may produce the germline difference seen at one junction end. This chain links TRBV2 with TRBJ2-2; D remains ambiguous. This CDR3 is built from 15 residues. CDR1 and CDR2 from the germline V gene are SNHLY and FYNNEI. CDR3 amino acids: CASSQVRGFGGELFF. CDR3 in DNA: TGCGCCAGCAGCCAAGTGCGTGGTTTTGGCGGGGAGCTGTTTTTT.

The gene calls are TRBV6-5 and TRBJ2-1; D is ambiguous. Germline V gene lookup returns CDR1 MNHEY and CDR2 SVGAGI. The ends were cut back, 4 bases at V and 4 bases at J, with 14 bases in the middle. This CDR3 contains 15 residues. In nucleotides, the CDR3 is TGTGCCAGCAGTTTCGAGTTTGAGTTATACAATGAGCAGTTCTTC. The encoded protein is CASSFEFELYNEQFF.

The DNA of the CDR3 is TGCAGTGCTAGAGATCTGGGGGGCGTGGATAATTCACCCCTCCACTTT. The encoded protein is CSARDLGGVDNSPLHF. The chain is built from TRBV20-1 and TRBJ1-6, with D possibly TRBD1 on 6 matching bases. CDR3 size: 16 residues. V lost 0 bases and J 5 bases, leaving 14 bases between the germline ends. Germline V gene data show CDR1 as DFQATT and CDR2 as SNEGSKA (reference sequence).

This clonotype was counted a few times. The gene calls are TRBV10-3 and TRBJ1-1; no clear D gene. V was pared by 3 bases and J by 5 bases, with 4 bases between. The germline V gene encodes CDR1 ENHRY and CDR2 SYGVKD. The CDR3 contains 11 residues. CDR3: CAISELTEAFF. The CDR3 DNA is TGTGCCATCAGTGAATTAACTGAAGCTTTCTTT.

This clonotype was detected many times. The rearrangement uses TRBV11-2 and TRBJ2-5; 8 bases line up with TRBD2. The V segment lost 5 bases and the J segment 2 bases; nucleotides outside the gene matches: 4. This CDR3 comprises 14 residues. Germline V gene lookup returns CDR1 SGHAT and CDR2 FQNNGV. DNA of the CDR3: TGTGCCAGCAGCCGGGGGGGGATTCAAGAGACCCAGTACTTC. Protein sequence: CASSRGGIQETQYF.

The chain carries TRBV28 and TRBJ2-7; 8 bases are shared with TRBD1. With V trimmed by 10 bases and J by 0 bases, 8 bases remained unmatched. This CDR3 region has 14 residues. CDR1 and CDR2 (germline): MDHEN, SYDVKM. The CDR3 reads CATVEGQASYEQYF. In DNA, the CDR3 is TGTGCCACCGTAGAGGGACAGGCCTCCTACGAGCAGTACTTC.

The sample holds a few counts of this clonotype. This rearrangement joins TRBV2 to TRBJ2-5, with TRBD1 matching over 12 bases. CDR1 and CDR2 from the germline V gene are SNHLY and FYNNEI. Trimming removed 6 bases from V and 4 bases from J; junction bases left unmatched: 6. The CDR3 is 15 amino acids. CDR3 residues: CASRKGQGARETQYF. CDR3 coding DNA: TGTGCCAGCAGGAAGGGACAGGGGGCGCGAGAGACCCAGTACTTC.

This clonotype has more than one count but fewer than ten. The chain uses TRBV5-1 and TRBJ2-7; TRBD2 aligns across 7 bases. CDR1 is SGHRS, CDR2 YFSETQ, per germline. The CDR3 is made up of 14 amino acids. V was clipped by 3 bases and J by 3 bases; unmatched bases: 6. CDR3: CASSSYGGGYEQYF. In DNA, the CDR3 is TGCGCCAGCAGCTCTTACGGCGGGGGCTACGAGCAGTACTTC.

This clonotype was recorded at least ten times. The chain has TRBV28 and TRBJ2-1; 7 positions match TRBD2. Germline CDR1 reads MDHEN; CDR2 reads SYDVKM. The V gene end was trimmed by 10 bases and the J gene end by 2 bases; junction bases not matched to a gene: 8. The CDR3 consists of 14 residues. The CDR3 is CATNSGYAYNEQFF. The CDR3 DNA sequence: TGTGCCACAAATAGCGGGTATGCCTACAATGAGCAGTTCTTC.

The chain carries TRBV6-6 and TRBJ2-1; D is uncertain. This CDR3 is 19 amino acids long. V lost 0 bases and J 0 bases, leaving 18 bases between the germline ends. Germline V gene lookup returns CDR1 MNHNY and CDR2 SVGAGI (reference sequence). The CDR3 here is CASSYSKLKGRSSYNEQFF. CDR3 coding DNA: TGTGCCAGCAGTTACTCGAAATTGAAAGGCCGTAGCTCCTACAATGAGCAGTTCTTC.

In this sample, this clonotype turned up many times. V and J are TRBV7-8 and TRBJ2-1, with D uncertain. The germline V gene has CDR1 SGHVS and CDR2 FQNEAQ. With 4 bases removed from V and 10 bases from J, the gap between germline ends came to 8 bases. This CDR3 has 11 amino acids. The CDR3 nucleotides read TGTGCCAGCAGCTCAACTAACGAGCAGTTCTTC. Translation gives CASSSTNEQFF.

This clonotype was seen a handful of times. The J gene is TRBJ2-3, the V gene TRBV2; 11 bases map to TRBD1. V shed 6 bases and J 3 bases; nucleotides not matched to a gene: 2. This CDR3 has 14 amino acids. The germline CDR1 and CDR2 sequences are SNHLY and FYNNEI. CDR3 DNA: TGTGCCAGCAGGGACAGGGGGCAAACAGATACGCAGTATTTT. Amino acid sequence: CASRDRGQTDTQYF.

V gene TRBV2 combines with J gene TRBJ2-6; no clear D. The CDR3 loop spans 14 amino acids. Trimming pared 7 bases from V and 0 bases from J, leaving 7 bases between. Germline V CDR1 and CDR2: SNHLY, FYNNEI. CDR3 sequence: CASIKPSGANVLTF. The CDR3 coding sequence is TGTGCCAGCATTAAGCCCTCTGGGGCCAACGTCCTGACTTTC.

The chain couples TRBV30 to TRBJ2-7; D gene ambiguous. The V and J ends lost 4 bases and 0 bases respectively, with 10 bases between them. CDR3 length: 13 amino acids. From germline, CDR1 is GTSNPN and CDR2 SVGIG (reference sequence). The CDR3 coding sequence is TGTGCCTGGAATGGCTACCTCTCCTACGAGCAGTACTTC. It specifies CAWNGYLSYEQYF.

The chain links TRBV19 to TRBJ1-1; 8 bases are shared with TRBD1. This CDR3 has 18 amino acids. V shed 2 bases, J shed 1 base, and the junction held 12 bases outside the gene matches. Germline CDR1 is LNHDA and CDR2 is SQIVND (reference sequence). CDR3 DNA: TGTGCCAGTAGTATAAAGCGGCAGGGGGCTCGCCGGAACACTGAAGCTTTCTTT. It specifies CASSIKRQGARRNTEAFF. Complete variable domain (other parts from reference TRBV19 and TRBJ1-1): DGGITQSPKYLFRKEGQNVTLSCEQNLNHDAMYWYRQDPGQGLRLIYYSQIVNDFQKGDIAEGYSVSREKKESFPLTVTSAQKNPTAFYLCASSIKRQGARRNTEAFFGQGTRLTVV.